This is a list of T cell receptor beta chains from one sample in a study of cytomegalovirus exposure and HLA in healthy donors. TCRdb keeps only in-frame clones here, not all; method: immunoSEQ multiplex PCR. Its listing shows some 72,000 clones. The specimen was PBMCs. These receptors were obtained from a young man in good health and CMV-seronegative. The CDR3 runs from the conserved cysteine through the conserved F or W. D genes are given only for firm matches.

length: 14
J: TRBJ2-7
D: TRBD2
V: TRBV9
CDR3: CASSVGGRANEQYF
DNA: TGTGCCAGCAGCGTAGGAGGGAGGGCCAACGAGCAGTACTTC

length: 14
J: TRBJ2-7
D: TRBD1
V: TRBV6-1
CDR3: CASKPGQGFYEQYF
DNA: TGTGCCAGCAAACCGGGACAGGGGTTCTACGAGCAGTACTTC

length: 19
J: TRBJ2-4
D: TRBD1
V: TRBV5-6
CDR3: CASSPGWTLGQGERDIQYF
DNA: TGTGCCAGCAGCCCGGGGTGGACCCTGGGACAGGGGGAGAGGGACATTCAGTACTTC

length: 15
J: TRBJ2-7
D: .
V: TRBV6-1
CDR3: CASSVRSLRDYEQYF
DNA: TGTGCCAGCAGTGTGCGATCTCTCAGGGACTACGAGCAGTACTTC

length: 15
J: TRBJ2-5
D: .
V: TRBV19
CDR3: CASSPEDGVQETQYF
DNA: TGTGCCAGTAGCCCAGAGGACGGGGTACAAGAGACCCAGTACTTC

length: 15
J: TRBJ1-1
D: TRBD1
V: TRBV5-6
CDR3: CASSLPDRVNTEAFF
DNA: TGTGCCAGCAGCTTACCGGACAGGGTAAACACTGAAGCTTTCTTT

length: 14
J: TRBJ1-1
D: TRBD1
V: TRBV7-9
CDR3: CASSSEGQGTEAFF
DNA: TGTGCCAGCAGCAGCGAAGGACAGGGGACTGAAGCTTTCTTT

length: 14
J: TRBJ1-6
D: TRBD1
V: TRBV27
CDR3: CASRTGTGGSPLHF
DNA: TGTGCCAGCAGGACCGGGACAGGGGGATCACCCCTCCACTTT

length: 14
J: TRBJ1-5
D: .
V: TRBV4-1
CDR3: CASSQESGQLPQHF
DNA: TGCGCCAGCAGCCAAGAAAGTGGACAATTGCCCCAGCATTTT

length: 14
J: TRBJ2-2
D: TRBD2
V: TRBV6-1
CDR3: CATGLAGDTGELFF
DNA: TGTGCCACGGGACTAGCGGGAGACACCGGGGAGCTGTTTTTT

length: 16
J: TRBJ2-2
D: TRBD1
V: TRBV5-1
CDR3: CASSLGRGLSTGELFF
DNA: TGCGCCAGCAGCTTGGGCAGGGGGCTAAGCACCGGGGAGCTGTTTTTT

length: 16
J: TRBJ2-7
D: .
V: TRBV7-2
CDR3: CASSSPPGLRSYEQYF
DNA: TGTGCCAGCAGCTCCCCCCCAGGACTTCGCTCCTACGAGCAGTACTTC

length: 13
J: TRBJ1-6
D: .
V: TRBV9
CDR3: CASSAMPDSPLHF
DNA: TGTGCCAGCAGCGCGATGCCGGATTCACCCCTCCACTTT

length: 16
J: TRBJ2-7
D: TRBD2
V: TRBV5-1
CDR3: CASSLSPAGRYYEQYF
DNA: TGCGCCAGCAGCTTGAGTCCAGCGGGAAGGTACTACGAGCAGTACTTC

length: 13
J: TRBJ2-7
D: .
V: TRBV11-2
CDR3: CASSLGAATEQYF
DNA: TGTGCCAGCAGCTTAGGGGCCGCTACCGAGCAGTACTTC

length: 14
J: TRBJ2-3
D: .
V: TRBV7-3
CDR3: CASSLDAGTDTQYF
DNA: TGTGCCAGCAGCTTAGATGCAGGCACAGATACGCAGTATTTT

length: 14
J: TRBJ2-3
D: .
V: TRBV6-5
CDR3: CASSYSSRTDTQYF
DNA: TGTGCCAGCAGTTACTCGTCTCGCACAGATACGCAGTATTTT